This TCR beta chain was sequenced during a study of CD8+ T cells in alopecia areata (dated by TCRdb to the late 2010s). With respect to the entire study: The treated patients, all with moderate-to-severe alopecia areata, were enrolled in an open-label pilot trial of oral tofacitinib given at 5 to 10 mg twice daily. Biopsies were taken from tofacitinib-treated patients at baseline and again at 4 and 24 weeks into treatment, and several of those patients also had a later scalp biopsy. In humans, TCRbeta sequencing was performed on scalp tissue and on sorted CD4+ and CD8+ peripheral blood T cells from healthy controls and from patients with patchy or totalis/universalis alopecia areata. Amplification of TCRbeta CDR3 regions was done by immunoSEQ multiplex PCR using 35 Vbeta forward primers and 13 Jbeta reverse primers. Patients received tofacitinib for 6 to 18 months and were then followed off drug for 6 months to check for delayed response and recurrence. Scalp clonality was compared among normal scalp (n=4), patchy alopecia areata scalp (n=8), and alopecia totalis/universalis scalp (n=8). RNA was extracted with the PAXgene miRNA kit for fixed scalp, the miRNeasy kit for PBMCs, and the RNeasy kit for mouse skin. In both human patients and the C3H/HeJ mouse model, the study applied high-throughput TCRbeta sequencing to look at T cell clonal expansion in alopecia areata. On the study overall, not on this receptor specifically: Compared with normal scalp, lesional scalp, particularly in alopecia totalis/universalis, had higher clonality and more expanded CD8+ clones, which suggests antigenic drive. Scalp TCR repertoire analysis is complicated because resident alphabeta T cells in normal human skin are also sequenced, whereas mouse skin is dominated by gammadelta T cells. Compared with mice, TCR sequences shared between patients were less clear, possibly partly because of HLA diversity across the patient population.

The sample's time point label, decoded: baseline before oral tofacitinib. From alopecia areata patients, peripheral blood was collected along with lesional scalp punch biopsies. PBMCs were isolated by density centrifugation and stained for CD3, CD4 and CD8, and CD4+ and CD8+ T cells were sorted on a FACSAria. This clone was recorded only once. This clone's antigen is unknown. No base-level quality is on record; no much larger clone is a single base apart. The library was produced with the immunoSEQ multiplex PCR assay. To provide template for TCR sequencing, every sample had RNA extracted and reverse transcribed into cDNA. SuperScript III was used for first-strand cDNA synthesis, primed with a 2:1 mix of oligo-dT and random hexamers. A synthetic immune receptor repertoire was used to assess amplification bias, and residual bias was removed computationally. In the paper's pipeline: Raw reads were preprocessed for error removal, and CDR3 was defined according to IMGT conventions as running from the conserved cysteine to phenylalanine. Clonality was computed by normalizing Shannon entropy by log2 of the number of productive unique TCRs and subtracting the result from 1. CD4 or CD8 identity of scalp clones was inferred by cross-referencing scalp TCRbeta sequences with sorted blood CD4 and CD8 repertoires. TCRdb obtained this table from immuneACCESS and retained in-frame rearrangements with V and J assigned. These tables miss some clones; where compared with another copy, unresolved V genes account for less than half of the shortfall, and the remainder is unexplained. That table supplies the V and J calls and clone size; D and trimming were determined from the DNA. The sample data list hundreds of thousands of clones, and 57% of these were observed just once. The ten largest account for roughly 0.47% of the sample.

This material consisted of CD4+ T cells sorted from blood, taken at week 0. The sequence was collected from a human donor with alopecia areata.

Read as DNA, the sequence is TGTGCCTGGAGACCTACCCTAGCGGGTAGTGAGCAGTTCTTC. This sequence encodes CAWRPTLAGSEQFF. In this chain, TRBV30 is recombined with TRBJ2-1; 8 nucleotides in the junction match TRBD2. The CDR3 contains 14 residues, cysteine and phenylalanine counted. The sequence is cut down to CDR3 DNA, 42 bases in frame from base 1. Here V drops 3 bases and J drops 9 bases, and the junction holds 10 bases not matched to any gene. From the germline V gene (reference sequence), CDR1 is GTSNPN and CDR2 is SVGIG. With the portions outside the CDR3 filled from the reference TRBV30 and TRBJ2-1 genes, the complete variable region becomes SQTIHQWPATLVQPVGSPLSLECTVEGTSNPNLYWYRQAAGRGLQLLFYSVGIGQISSEVPQNLSASRPQDRQFILSSKKLLLSDSGFYLCAWRPTLAGSEQFFGPGTRLTVL.